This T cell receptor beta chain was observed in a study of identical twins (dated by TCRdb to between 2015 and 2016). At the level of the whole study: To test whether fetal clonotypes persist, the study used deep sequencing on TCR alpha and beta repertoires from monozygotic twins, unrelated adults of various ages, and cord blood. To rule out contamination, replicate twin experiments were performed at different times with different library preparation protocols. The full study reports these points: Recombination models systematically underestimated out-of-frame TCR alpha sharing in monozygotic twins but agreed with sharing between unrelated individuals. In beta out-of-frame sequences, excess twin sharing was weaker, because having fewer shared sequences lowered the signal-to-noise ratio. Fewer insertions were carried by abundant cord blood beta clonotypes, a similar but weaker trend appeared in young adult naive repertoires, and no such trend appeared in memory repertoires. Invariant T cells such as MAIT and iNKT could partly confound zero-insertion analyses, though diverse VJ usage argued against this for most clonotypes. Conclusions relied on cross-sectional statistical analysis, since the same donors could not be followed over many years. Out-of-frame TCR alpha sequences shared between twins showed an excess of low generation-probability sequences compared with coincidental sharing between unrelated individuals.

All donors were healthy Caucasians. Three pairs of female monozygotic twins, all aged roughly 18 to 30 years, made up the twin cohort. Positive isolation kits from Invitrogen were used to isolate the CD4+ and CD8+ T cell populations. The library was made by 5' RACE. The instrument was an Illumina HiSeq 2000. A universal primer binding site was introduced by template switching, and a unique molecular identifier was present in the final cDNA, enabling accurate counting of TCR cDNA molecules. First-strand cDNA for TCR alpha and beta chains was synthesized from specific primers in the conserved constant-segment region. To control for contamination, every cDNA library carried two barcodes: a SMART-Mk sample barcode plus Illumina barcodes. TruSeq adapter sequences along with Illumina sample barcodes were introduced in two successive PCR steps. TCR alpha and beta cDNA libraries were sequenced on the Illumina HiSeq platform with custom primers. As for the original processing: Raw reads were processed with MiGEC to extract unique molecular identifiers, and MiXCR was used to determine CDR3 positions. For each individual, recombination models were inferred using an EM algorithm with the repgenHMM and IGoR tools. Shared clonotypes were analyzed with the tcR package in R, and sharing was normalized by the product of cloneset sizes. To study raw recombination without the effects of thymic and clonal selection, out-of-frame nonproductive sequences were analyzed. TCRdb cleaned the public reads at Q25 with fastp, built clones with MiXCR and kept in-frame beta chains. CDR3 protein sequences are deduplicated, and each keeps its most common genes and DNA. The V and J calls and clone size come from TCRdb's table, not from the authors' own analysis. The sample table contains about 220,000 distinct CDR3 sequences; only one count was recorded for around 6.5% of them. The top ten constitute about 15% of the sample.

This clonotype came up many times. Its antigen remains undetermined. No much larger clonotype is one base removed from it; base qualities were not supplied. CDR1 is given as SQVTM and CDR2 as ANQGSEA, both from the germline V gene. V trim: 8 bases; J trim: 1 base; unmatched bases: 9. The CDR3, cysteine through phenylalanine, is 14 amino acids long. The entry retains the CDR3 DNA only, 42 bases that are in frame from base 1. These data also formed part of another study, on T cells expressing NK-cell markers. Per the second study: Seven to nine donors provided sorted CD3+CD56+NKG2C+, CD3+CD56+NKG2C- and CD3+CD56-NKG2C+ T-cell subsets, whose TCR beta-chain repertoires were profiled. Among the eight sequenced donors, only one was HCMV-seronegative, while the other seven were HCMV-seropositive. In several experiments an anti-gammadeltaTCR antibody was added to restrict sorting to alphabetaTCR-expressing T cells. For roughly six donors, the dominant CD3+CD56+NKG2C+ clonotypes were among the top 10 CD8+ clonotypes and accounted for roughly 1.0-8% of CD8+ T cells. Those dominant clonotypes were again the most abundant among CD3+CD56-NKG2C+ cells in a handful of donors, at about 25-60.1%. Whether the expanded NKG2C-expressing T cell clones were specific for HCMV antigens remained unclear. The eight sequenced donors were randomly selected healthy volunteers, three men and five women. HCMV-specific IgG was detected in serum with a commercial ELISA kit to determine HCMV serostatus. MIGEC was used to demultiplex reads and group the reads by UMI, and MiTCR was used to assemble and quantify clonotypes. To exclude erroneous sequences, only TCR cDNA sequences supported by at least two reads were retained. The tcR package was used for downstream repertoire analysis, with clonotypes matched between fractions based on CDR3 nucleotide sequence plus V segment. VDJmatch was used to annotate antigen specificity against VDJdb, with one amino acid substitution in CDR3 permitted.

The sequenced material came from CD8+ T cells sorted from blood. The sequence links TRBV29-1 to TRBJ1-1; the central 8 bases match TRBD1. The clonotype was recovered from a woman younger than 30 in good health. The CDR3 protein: CSTGGSGRNTEAFF. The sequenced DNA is TGCAGCACAGGGGGTTCGGGAAGGAACACTGAAGCTTTCTTT.